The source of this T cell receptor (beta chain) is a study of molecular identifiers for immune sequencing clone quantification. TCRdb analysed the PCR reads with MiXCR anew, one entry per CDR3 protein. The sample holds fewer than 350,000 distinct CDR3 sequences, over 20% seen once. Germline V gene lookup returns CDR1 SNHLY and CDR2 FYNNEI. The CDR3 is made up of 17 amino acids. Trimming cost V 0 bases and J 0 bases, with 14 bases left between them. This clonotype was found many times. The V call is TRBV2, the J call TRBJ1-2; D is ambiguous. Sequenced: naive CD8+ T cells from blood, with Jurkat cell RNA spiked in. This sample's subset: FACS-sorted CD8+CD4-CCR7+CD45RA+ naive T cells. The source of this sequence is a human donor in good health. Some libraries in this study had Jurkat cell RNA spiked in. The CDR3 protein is CASSEAMIQIANYGYTF. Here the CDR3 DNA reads TGTGCCAGCAGTGAAGCGATGATACAGATTGCTAACTATGGCTACACCTTC.